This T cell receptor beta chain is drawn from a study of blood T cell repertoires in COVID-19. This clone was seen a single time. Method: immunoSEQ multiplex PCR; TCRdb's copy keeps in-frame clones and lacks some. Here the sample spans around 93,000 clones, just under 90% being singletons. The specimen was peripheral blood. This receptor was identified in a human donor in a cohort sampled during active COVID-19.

This chain's CDR3 is CASSARTGDSYEQYF. The CDR3 DNA reads as TGTGCCAGCAGCGCGCGGACAGGGGACTCCTACGAGCAGTACTTC. V gene TRBV11-3 combines with J gene TRBJ2-7, with 9 bases lining up with TRBD1. The CDR3 spans 15 residues. V shed 5 bases, J shed 0 bases, and the junction held 5 bases outside the gene matches. CDR1 and CDR2 (germline): SGHNT, YENEEA.